Shown below are 11 T cell receptor beta chains from a single sample sequenced in a study of CD8+ T cells in alopecia areata. RNA was isolated and reverse transcribed to cDNA, the sequencing template. This table comes from immunoSEQ multiplex PCR, and its TCRdb copy is limited to in-frame clones, with some not included. The repertoire shows approximately 300,000 clones, none seen only once; the top ten take 1.2%. Cutaneous lymph node cells were pooled, and they were sorted using CD4, CD8alpha, NKG2D, NKG2ACE and other markers. The sample was CD4+ T cells sorted from a lymph node. The origin of the receptors is a C3H/HeJ mouse with alopecia areata. MHC haplotype of the strain: H2-k.

Details on this clone: Gene and germline names: mouse. The CDR3 end falls 4 residues outside the read, so it is completed with the germline J gene. The chain combines TRBV5 with TRBJ1-1; 8 nucleotides align to TRBD1. The V and J ends lost 5 bases and 0 bases, in that order; junction bases with no gene match: 5. Germline-derived CDR1 and CDR2 are LGHNA and YNLKQL (reference sequence). This CDR3 has 15 amino acids. The CDR3 protein is CASSSRQGTNTEVFF. The CDR3 bases that were read are TGTGCCAGCAGCTCCCGACAGGGGACAAACACA.

This clone came up a few times. Gene and germline names: mouse. The read gets to within 4 residues of the CDR3 end, and the germline J gene fills in the rest. Other DNA sequences in this sample translate to the same CDR3. The V and J genes are TRBV13-1 and TRBJ2-7; TRBD2 matches at 11 bases. Germline lookup yields CDR1 NSHNY and CDR2 SYGAGN. The CDR3 covers 14 residues. The CDR3 spells CASSDTGGAYEQYF. The sequenced part of the CDR3 DNA is TGTGCCAGCAGTGATACTGGGGGGGCGTAT.

This clone was seen only a few times. Gene names and germline match the mouse. With the read ending 4 residues before the CDR3 end, the germline J gene is used to fill in that end. This chain joins TRBV13-1 and TRBJ2-4; the D is unclear. This CDR3 contains 12 residues. In germline, CDR1 is NSHNY, CDR2 SYGAGN. CDR3 region: CASSATENTLYF. CDR3 bases read: TGTGCCAGCAGTGCCACAGAAAAC.

Notes on this clone: The gene symbols are mouse symbols. The read falls 4 residues short of the CDR3 end, and the missing part is taken from the germline J gene. Other DNA sequences from this sample encode an identical CDR3 as well. This rearrangement joins TRBV19 to TRBJ1-2; 7 nucleotides agree with TRBD1. This CDR3 has 13 residues. V lost 3 bases, J lost 2 bases, and 1 base stayed unmatched. Looked up from germline, CDR1 is FNHDT and CDR2 is SITEND (reference sequence). The CDR3 sequence: CASSTTGNSDYTF. CDR3 DNA, as far as it was read: TGTGCCAGCAGTACGACAGGGAACTCC.

This clone occurred a few times. Genes here carry mouse names. The read terminates 4 residues ahead of where the CDR3 ends, so the germline J gene completes it. V and J are TRBV13-2 and TRBJ2-3, with TRBD2 identical over 10 bases. The germline gives CDR1 NNHNN, CDR2 SYGAGS (reference sequence). There are 14 residues in the CDR3. V gave up 5 bases and J gave up 3 bases; unmatched junction bases: 3. The CDR3 DNA, read in part, is TGTGCCAGCGGGGGGACTGGGGAGGCAGAA. Translating gives CASGGTGEAE. The full CDR3 sequence reads CASGGTGEAETLYF.

Of note for this clone: A much larger clone lies one base from this, so it may be a read error. Germline and genes: mouse. Coverage ceases 4 residues before the CDR3 finishes, and the germline J gene fills in the end. The chain joins TRBV19 to TRBJ2-2; TRBD1 matches at 9 bases. V gave up 5 bases and J gave up 0 bases; unmatched junction bases: 2. There are 15 residues in the CDR3. Germline V gene lookup returns CDR1 FNHDT and CDR2 SITEND (reference sequence). The CDR3 spells CASRGDRANTGQLYF. The sequenced part of the CDR3 DNA is TGTGCCAGCAGAGGGGACAGGGCAAACACCGGG.

As to this clone: Gene names and germline refer to mouse. The read halts 4 residues ahead of the CDR3 end, with the missing end drawn from the germline J gene. The chain carries TRBV1 and TRBJ2-3; 7 bases map to TRBD2. Germline CDR1 and CDR2: NSQYPW and LRSPGD (reference sequence). Unmatched junction bases numbered 9, after V lost 3 bases and J lost 0 bases. The CDR3 sequence is 17 residues long. Partial CDR3 DNA: TGCACCTGCAGTGCCCCGAGACTGGGAACTAGTGCAGAA. Translating it yields CTCSAPRLGTSAE. The CDR3 in its entirety is CTCSAPRLGTSAETLYF.

This clone was detected ten times or more. Any gene name here is a mouse gene name. The read ends 4 residues before the CDR3 terminus; that terminus is restored from the germline J gene. Other nucleotide sequences in the sample specify the same CDR3. The V and J genes are TRBV17 and TRBJ1-2, with a possible D match to TRBD1 (5 bases). Germline V lookup: CDR1 MNHDT, CDR2 YYDKIL. There are 12 residues in the CDR3. V was pared by 2 bases and J by 4 bases, with 5 bases between. The CDR3 is CASSRQGSDYTF. The CDR3 DNA, read in part, is TGTGCTAGCAGTAGACAGGGCTCC.

Note on this clone: Mouse gene names and germline throughout. Sequencing ends 4 residues short of the CDR3 end; the germline J gene provides the rest. The chain employs TRBV13-3 and TRBJ2-2, with 12 bases matching TRBD1. The CDR3 totals 16 residues. The V gene end was trimmed by 0 bases and the J gene end by 6 bases; junction bases not matched to a gene: 3. The germline V gene has CDR1 NNHDY and CDR2 SYVADS. The part of the CDR3 DNA that was read is TGTGCCAGCAGTGATGCCGGGACAGGGGGCGCCGGG. It translates to CASSDAGTGGAG. The full CDR3 reads CASSDAGTGGAGQLYF.

Details on this clone: Germline and genes here are mouse. The missing CDR3 end, 4 residues past where the read stops, is filled in from the germline J gene. The chain is built from TRBV1 and TRBJ1-1; 10 nucleotides agree with TRBD1. CDR3 length: 16 amino acids. Germline CDR1 is NSQYPW and CDR2 is LRSPGD (reference sequence). The CDR3 is CTCSAEGTGVYAEVFF. The sequenced CDR3 bases are TGCACCTGCAGTGCAGAGGGGACAGGGGTATATGCA. The complete variable domain, with remaining parts taken from reference TRBV1 and TRBJ1-1, reads VTLLEQNPRWRLVPRGQAVNLRCILKNSQYPWMSWYQQDLQKQLQWLFTLRSPGDKEVKSLPGADYLATRVTDTELRLQVANMSQGRTLYCTCSAEGTGVYAEVFFGKGTRLTVV.

Worth noting for this clone: Germline and genes: mouse. The CDR3 is cut off 4 residues early in the read; its end comes from the germline J gene. The sample contains more than one DNA sequence encoding this CDR3. V usage is TRBV19 and J usage is TRBJ2-7, with a weak D call TRBD1 (5 bases). The CDR3 extends over 13 amino acids. Germline V lookup: CDR1 FNHDT, CDR2 SITEND (reference sequence). Trimming removed 1 base at V and 3 bases at J, with 8 bases between. The covered CDR3 bases are TGTGCCAGCAGTATACGGACAATCTAT. It codes for CASSIRTIY. The full-length CDR3 reads as CASSIRTIYEQYF.